These 22 T cell receptor beta chains were sequenced from one sample in a study of blood T cell repertoires in COVID-19. The data were produced by immunoSEQ multiplex PCR, yet TCRdb's version contains in-frame clones alone and is incomplete. The sample holds more than 90,000 clones, roughly nine tenths seen once. The sample was peripheral blood. Source of these receptors: an older man who had recovered from COVID-19.

This clone was counted once. This chain links TRBV3-1 (or the pseudogene TRBV3-2) with TRBJ1-2; D not resolved. V lost 5 bases and J lost 2, with 9 bases in between. The CDR3 runs 13 residues. Germline assignment: CDR1 LGHDT and CDR2 YNNKEL (reference sequence). The CDR3 here is CASSVKPNYGYTF. Written as DNA, the CDR3 is TGTGCCAGCAGCGTGAAGCCGAACTATGGCTACACCTTC.

This rearrangement joins TRBV5-1 to TRBJ2-1; D is possibly TRBD1 (6 bases). The CDR3 sequence is 14 residues long. Trimming shortened V by 4 bases and J by 3 bases, and 11 bases separated the two germline ends. The V gene's germline CDR1 is SGHRS and CDR2 YFSETQ. The chain's CDR3 is CASSQDRLYNEQFF. CDR3 sequence (DNA): TGCGCCAGCAGCCAAGACAGGCTCTACAATGAGCAGTTCTTC.

The gene calls are TRBV5-1 and TRBJ1-2; 7 bases are a match to TRBD1. Unmatched junction bases numbered 8, after V lost 1 base and J lost 5 bases. CDR3 length: 15 amino acids. Germline V gene lookup returns CDR1 SGHRS and CDR2 YFSETQ. This chain's CDR3 is CASSLQGGAWYGYTF. CDR3 DNA sequence: TGCGCCAGCAGCTTGCAAGGGGGCGCATGGTATGGCTACACCTTC.

The V gene is TRBV28, the J gene TRBJ2-1, with 10 bases that match TRBD2. The J segment lost 4 bases and the V segment lost 3 bases, leaving 6 bases of the junction unmatched. Germline assignment: CDR1 MDHEN and CDR2 SYDVKM. The CDR3 is 16 residues long. CDR3 sequence: CASSLVTSGTYNEQFF. In nucleotides, the CDR3 is TGTGCCAGCAGTTTGGTCACTAGCGGGACTTACAATGAGCAGTTCTTC.

The chain combines TRBV5-6 with TRBJ1-5, with D possibly being TRBD1 (5 bases). The V end was cut by 0 bases, the J end by 5 bases, with 12 bases between. Germline V CDR1 and CDR2: SGHDT, YYEEEE. The length of the CDR3 is 15 residues. The CDR3 here is CASSLGGGSYQPQHF. For the CDR3, the DNA is TGTGCCAGCAGCTTGGGCGGGGGTTCCTATCAGCCCCAGCATTTT.

The chain uses TRBV7-9 and TRBJ2-1; maybe TRBD2 (6 bases). CDR3 length: 14 amino acids. V was shortened by 4 bases and J by 7 bases, with 14 bases between the two germline ends. Germline values: CDR1 SEHNR, CDR2 FQNEAQ (reference sequence). The CDR3 protein is CASSSRLGLNEQFF. DNA for the CDR3: TGTGCCAGCAGCTCGAGACTAGGGTTGAATGAGCAGTTCTTC.

This chain links TRBV19 with TRBJ2-2; 15 positions match TRBD2. Germline lookup yields CDR1 LNHDA and CDR2 SQIVND (reference sequence). The CDR3 covers 16 residues. Trimming cost V 5 bases and J 7 bases; bases outside gene matches: 5. The CDR3 bases are TGTGCCAGTAGTGCAGGGACTAGCGGGGGGAACGGGGAGCTGTTTTTT. This gives the protein CASSAGTSGGNGELFF.

The V call is TRBV18, the J call TRBJ1-4; maybe TRBD1 (5 bases). The germline V gene encodes CDR1 KGHSH and CDR2 LQKENI. This CDR3 has 14 amino acids. V dropped 3 bases and J dropped 7 bases, with 12 bases sitting between them. In DNA form, the CDR3 reads TGTGCCAGCTCACCGACAGACGAAGGTGAAAAACTGTTTTTT. This codes for CASSPTDEGEKLFF.

This chain connects TRBV10-3 to TRBJ1-2, with 9 bases aligning to TRBD1. The J segment lost 1 base and the V segment lost 6 bases, leaving 3 bases of the junction unmatched. The CDR3 runs 14 residues. CDR1 ENHRY and CDR2 SYGVKD come from the germline V gene. The DNA of the CDR3 is TGTGCCATCAGGGACAGGGGATTTAACTATGGCTACACCTTC. It codes for CAIRDRGFNYGYTF.

V is TRBV6-1 and J is TRBJ1-2; TRBD1 matches 7 bases. The V gene's germline CDR1 is MNHNS and CDR2 SASEGT. The CDR3 extends over 13 amino acids. V was pared by 1 base and J by 4 bases, with 0 bases of the junction left unmatched. In DNA form, the CDR3 reads TGTGCCAGCAGTGAAGGACAGGGCTATGGCTACACCTTC. It translates to CASSEGQGYGYTF.

The chain employs TRBV6-2 or TRBV6-3 and TRBJ2-7, with 8 bases fitting TRBD2. The CDR3 is 15 residues long. The junction had 8 bases not matched to a gene; V was cut back by 4 bases and J by 3 bases. Per the germline V gene, CDR1 is MNHEY and CDR2 is SVGEGT. CDR3 residues: CASSFGLAAGYEQYF. In DNA, the CDR3 is TGTGCCAGCAGTTTCGGACTAGCCGCCGGCTACGAGCAGTACTTC.

This chain's CDR3 is CASSQGQALAWTQYF. CDR3 bases: TGTGCCAGCAGCCAAGGTCAAGCGCTTGCGTGGACCCAGTACTTC. The V gene is TRBV3-1 (or the pseudogene TRBV3-2), the J gene TRBJ2-5, with unresolved D. V shed 1 base and J shed 7 bases, with 16 bases lying between them. This CDR3 contains 15 residues. CDR1 and CDR2 (germline): LGHDT, YNNKEL (reference sequence).

The chain carries TRBV20-1 and TRBJ1-1, with D uncertain. V was pared by 3 bases and J by 3 bases, with 11 bases between. The CDR3 is 13 residues long. Germline V gene sequence: CDR1 DFQATT, CDR2 SNEGSKA (reference sequence). The chain's CDR3 is CSASGGLDTEAFF. The CDR3 DNA is TGCAGTGCTAGTGGCGGGCTGGACACTGAAGCTTTCTTT.

J is TRBJ1-3 and V is TRBV28; D not resolved. The germline gives CDR1 MDHEN, CDR2 SYDVKM. The length of the CDR3 is 15 residues. The ends were cut back, 6 bases at V and 0 bases at J, with 12 bases in the middle. CDR3 residues: CASSRLSASGNTIYF. DNA for the CDR3: TGTGCCAGCAGCCGACTGTCAGCCTCTGGAAACACCATATATTTT.

The chain carries TRBV9 and TRBJ2-3, with TRBD2 as a possible D gene (6 bases). Deletions cut 0 bases from V and 2 bases from J, with 10 bases between. CDR3 size: 15 residues. CDR1 and CDR2 (germline): SGDLS, YYNGEE. CDR3 protein: CASSVEGLLTDTQYF. The CDR3 DNA is TGTGCCAGCAGCGTAGAGGGACTCCTCACAGATACGCAGTATTTT. Filled out from reference TRBV9 and TRBJ2-3, the complete variable domain reads DSGVTQTPKHLITATGQRVTLRCSPRSGDLSVYWYQQSLDQGLQFLIQYYNGEERAKGNILERFSAQQFPDLHSELNLSSLELGDSALYFCASSVEGLLTDTQYFGPGTRLTVL.

J is TRBJ1-5 and V is TRBV19; maybe TRBD1 (6 bases). The V end was cut by 3 bases, the J end by 8 bases, with 17 bases between. Germline V gene lookup returns CDR1 LNHDA and CDR2 SQIVND (reference sequence). The CDR3 covers 15 residues. The CDR3 sequence is CASSIGSGGAKPQHF. CDR3 nucleotides: TGTGCCAGTAGTATTGGGTCGGGGGGGGCGAAGCCCCAGCATTTT.

The chain recombines TRBV27 with TRBJ2-7, with 9 bases lining up with TRBD1. This CDR3 contains 15 residues. The V gene's germline CDR1 is MNHEY and CDR2 SMNVEV (reference sequence). Trimming at V came to 5 bases and at J to 12 bases, leaving 17 bases not matched to a gene. CDR3 sequence (DNA): TGTGCCAGCAGTCCTCACGGGACAGGGAGAGTGGGGCGGTACTTC. The encoded protein is CASSPHGTGRVGRYF.

V and J are TRBV9 and TRBJ1-3; D is uncertain. The germline CDR1 and CDR2 sequences are SGDLS and YYNGEE. The CDR3 is 16 residues long. The V end was cut by 3 bases, the J end by 0 bases, with 13 bases between. In DNA form, the CDR3 reads TGTGCCAGCAGCGCCGAAGCGGGGAGCTCTGGAAACACCATATATTTT. Amino acid sequence: CASSAEAGSSGNTIYF.

The chain is built from TRBV5-1 and TRBJ1-5; D is unclear. This CDR3 comprises 14 residues. Trimming cost V 0 bases and J 9 bases, with 13 bases left between them. Germline CDR1 SGHRS, CDR2 YFSETQ. The CDR3 loop reads CASSLDSPEGPQHF. CDR3 nucleotide sequence: TGCGCCAGCAGCTTGGACTCCCCGGAGGGGCCCCAGCATTTT.

The rearrangement joins TRBV5-1 to TRBJ2-7; possible D gene TRBD1, 6 bases. V gave up 0 bases and J gave up 5 bases, with 12 bases separating them. In germline, CDR1 is SGHRS, CDR2 YFSETQ. The CDR3 length is 14 residues. DNA for the CDR3: TGCGCCAGCAGCTTGGTTGGGGGCCCTAACGAGCAGTACTTC. Protein sequence: CASSLVGGPNEQYF.

The chain has TRBV3-1 (or the pseudogene TRBV3-2) and TRBJ2-1; a possible D gene is TRBD2 (5 bases). The CDR3 consists of 12 residues. Germline lookup yields CDR1 LGHDT and CDR2 YNNKEL (reference sequence). Trimming removed 6 bases from V and 9 bases from J, with 12 bases in between. The CDR3 loop is CASSSPRGEQFF. DNA for the CDR3: TGTGCCAGCAGTTCTCCTCGGGGTGAGCAGTTCTTC.

The gene calls are TRBV28 and TRBJ1-2, with 8 bases lining up with TRBD1. Germline loops: CDR1 MDHEN, CDR2 SYDVKM. Trimming cost V 5 bases and J 4 bases; bases outside gene matches: 6. This CDR3 contains 14 residues. The CDR3 nucleotides read TGTGCCAGCAGTCGACAGGGGTGGGGCTATGGCTACACCTTC. It yields the protein CASSRQGWGYGYTF.